Following are 31 T cell receptor beta chains from one sample sequenced in a study of T cell responses to AZD1222 COVID-19 vaccine. The protocol was immunoSEQ multiplex PCR, while the TCRdb copy is restricted to in-frame clones and leaves out a portion. The sample yields under 150,000 clones, around four fifths seen once. Sequenced material: peripheral blood, taken on day 0 of MenACWY control vaccination. Receptor source: an adult in good health.

This chain joins TRBV4-2 and TRBJ1-2, with unresolved D. The CDR3 runs to 15 residues. Germline V lookup: CDR1 LGHNA, CDR2 YNFKEQ. V lost 0 bases to trimming and J lost 4 bases, with 12 bases between them. In DNA, the CDR3 is TGTGCCAGCAGCCAAGAAGGACTCGCAGGCTATGGCTACACCTTC. Protein: CASSQEGLAGYGYTF.

J is TRBJ1-1 and V is TRBV27; D is uncertain. Deletions cut 7 bases from V and 1 base from J, with 13 bases between. Per the germline V gene, CDR1 is MNHEY and CDR2 is SMNVEV (reference sequence). The CDR3 length is 14 residues. In DNA form, the CDR3 reads TGTGCCAGCAAAACCGGACGTTGGAACACTGAAGCTTTCTTT. Encoded protein: CASKTGRWNTEAFF.

This chain joins TRBV28 and TRBJ1-5; possibly TRBD1 for D (5 bases). CDR3 length: 15 residues. Germline CDR1 reads MDHEN; CDR2 reads SYDVKM. The V gene lost 10 bases and the J gene lost 5 bases, with 21 bases spanning the gap. CDR3 nucleotides: TGTGCCACCCCACCCCCCAGTCCGGGGGATCAGCCCCAGCATTTT. Translation gives CATPPPSPGDQPQHF.

V gene TRBV24-1 combines with J gene TRBJ1-1; no reliable D call. CDR1 is KGHDR, CDR2 SFDVKD, per germline. This CDR3 is 13 amino acids long. Between the trimmed V and J ends, which lost 2 bases and 7 bases, there was a span of 10 bases. The CDR3 DNA is TGTGCCACCAGTGATTCCGGACGGAATGAAGCTTTCTTT. This sequence encodes CATSDSGRNEAFF.

The rearrangement joins TRBV5-3 to TRBJ2-5; D may match TRBD1 or TRBD2 (7 bases each). TRBV5-3 is filed as an ORF, its function uncertain. V gave up 5 bases and J gave up 5 bases, with 16 bases separating them. The CDR3 totals 14 residues. In DNA, the CDR3 is TGTGCCAGAAGTCTTGACAGGGAGGGGGAGACCCAGTACTTC. Translation gives CARSLDREGETQYF.

In its sample, this clone was seen a few times. This CDR3 reads CASKGSGGVANTGELFF. The CDR3 DNA reads as TGTGCCAGCAAAGGCAGCGGGGGGGTGGCGAACACCGGGGAGCTGTTTTTT. The chain joins TRBV21-1 to TRBJ2-2; TRBD2 is the table's D call, not checked against the DNA. TRBV21-1 is shown as a pseudogene. The CDR3 contains 17 residues.

This clone came up once. The gene calls are TRBV11-3 and TRBJ2-3; a weak D match, TRBD1 (5 bases). The CDR3 contains 13 residues. Germline V gene sequence: CDR1 SGHNT, CDR2 YENEEA. With 1 base removed from V and 8 bases from J, the gap between germline ends came to 10 bases. The CDR3 DNA is TGTGCCAGCAGCTTAGGGCTTGACAGTACGCAGTATTTT. It yields the protein CASSLGLDSTQYF.

The chain is built from TRBV6-4 and TRBJ1-1; unclear D gene. CDR1 is MRHNA, CDR2 SNTAGT, per germline. The CDR3 consists of 14 residues. Trimming took 6 bases from V and 2 from J, leaving 13 bases between them. The CDR3 region has the DNA TGTGCCAGCAGCCCTACCAACATCAACACTGAAGCTTTCTTT. It encodes CASSPTNINTEAFF.

This chain links TRBV2 with TRBJ1-2; D call uncertain. CDR1 is SNHLY and CDR2 is FYNNEI in the germline V gene. The CDR3 runs 16 residues. V lost 3 bases, J lost 2 bases, and 16 bases lay in between. This CDR3 is CASSEGKNRPNYGYTF. Written as DNA, the CDR3 is TGTGCCAGCAGTGAGGGCAAGAACCGACCCAACTATGGCTACACCTTC.

The genes are TRBV10-1 and TRBJ1-2, with TRBD1 matching 11 bases. The J segment lost 4 bases and the V segment lost 11 bases, leaving 9 bases of the junction unmatched. The germline V gene encodes CDR1 WNHNN and CDR2 SYGVQD (reference sequence). CDR3 length: 14 residues. CDR3 sequence: CAGRDRGSSYGYTF. CDR3 DNA sequence: TGCGCCGGCCGGGACAGGGGGTCGAGCTATGGCTACACCTTC.

This clone was found a few times. The CDR3 region is CASSVLSNEQFF. In nucleotides, the CDR3 is TGTGCCAGCAGTGTCCTTAGCAATGAGCAGTTCTTC. The chain is built from TRBV2 and TRBJ2-1; unclear D gene. The ends were cut back, 4 bases at V and 6 bases at J, with 7 bases in the middle. The CDR3 has 12 amino acids. In germline, CDR1 is SNHLY, CDR2 FYNNEI.

V usage is TRBV3-1 (or the pseudogene TRBV3-2) and J usage is TRBJ2-7; 12 bases map to TRBD1. Trimming cost V 5 bases and J 7 bases; bases outside gene matches: 6. CDR3 size: 14 residues. Germline CDR1 reads LGHDT; CDR2 reads YNNKEL (reference sequence). For the CDR3, the DNA is TGTGCCAGCAGCTGGGGACAGGGGGCGGGGGAGCAGTACGTC. This sequence encodes CASSWGQGAGEQYV.

CDR3 coding DNA: TGTGCCAGCAGCCAAGCATCCGGGGATGGTGGCTACACCTTC. Translated: CASSQASGDGGYTF. The chain is built from TRBV3-1 (or the pseudogene TRBV3-2) and TRBJ1-2; no firm D call. The CDR3 is made up of 14 amino acids. V dropped 1 base and J dropped 7 bases, with 13 bases sitting between them. Germline CDR1 LGHDT, CDR2 YNNKEL (reference sequence).

The chain joins TRBV15 to TRBJ1-2; D is uncertain. With 1 base removed from V and 3 bases from J, the gap between germline ends came to 6 bases. The germline CDR1 and CDR2 sequences are LNHNV and YYDKDF (reference sequence). The CDR3 has 13 residues. The CDR3, as DNA: TGTGCCACCAGCAGAGCGGAGGACTATGGCTACACCTTC. It yields the protein CATSRAEDYGYTF. Looking up the rest from reference TRBV15 and TRBJ1-2 gives the full variable domain: DAMVIQNPRYQVTQFGKPVTLSCSQTLNHNVMYWYQQKSSQAPKLLFHYYDKDFNNEADTPDNFQSRRPNTSFCFLDIRSPGLGDTAMYLCATSRAEDYGYTFGSGTRLTVV.

The chain carries TRBV18 and TRBJ2-3; maybe TRBD1 (5 bases). CDR1 is KGHSH, CDR2 LQKENI, per germline. The ends were cut back, 1 base at V and 5 bases at J, with 13 bases in the middle. This CDR3 is built from 15 residues. This CDR3 is CASSPRVPGRDTQYF. The DNA for the CDR3 is TGTGCCAGCTCACCACGGGTTCCAGGGCGAGATACGCAGTATTTT.

The CDR3 sequence is CASSIDRGTRTDTQYF. The DNA for the CDR3 is TGTGCCAGTAGTATAGATCGAGGGACCCGCACAGATACGCAGTATTTT. The chain is built from TRBV19 and TRBJ2-3; D may match TRBD1 or TRBD2 (5 bases each). The CDR3 has 16 amino acids. Trimming pared 0 bases from V and 1 base from J, leaving 11 bases between. Germline assignment: CDR1 LNHDA and CDR2 SQIVND (reference sequence).

This clone was picked up a small number of times. The CDR3 is CASSAGRRYGGYTF. The CDR3 bases are TGTGCCAGCAGCGCGGGACGGCGGTACGGTGGCTACACCTTC. The chain has TRBV7-8 and TRBJ1-2; D may be TRBD1 (5 bases). This CDR3 spans 14 amino acids. Germline V gene sequence: CDR1 SGHVS, CDR2 FQNEAQ. Trimming took off 5 bases at V and 7 bases at J, with 17 bases between the two ends.

This clone turned up a few times. The chain joins TRBV6-5 to TRBJ2-2; 9 bases match TRBD2. The CDR3 has 15 residues. Germline V lookup: CDR1 MNHEY, CDR2 SVGAGI. J was trimmed by 5 bases and V by 6 bases; bases with no gene match: 7. CDR3 residues: CASSERGDTTGELFF. In DNA, the CDR3 is TGTGCCAGCAGCGAGCGGGGGGACACTACCGGGGAGCTGTTTTTT.

The gene calls are TRBV19 and TRBJ2-5; 10 bases align to TRBD2. The trim removed 10 bases at V and 5 bases at J, leaving 7 bases unmatched. The germline V gene has CDR1 LNHDA and CDR2 SQIVND (reference sequence). The length of the CDR3 is 13 residues. The CDR3 coding sequence is TGTGCCACCCAGCGGGGGGGAAGGGAGACCCAGTACTTC. This encodes CATQRGGRETQYF.

The chain links TRBV5-4 to TRBJ2-6; D not resolved. Trimming stripped 1 base from V and 6 bases from J, with 5 bases between. CDR1 is SGHNT, CDR2 YYREEE, per germline (reference sequence). The CDR3 runs 13 residues. CDR3 nucleotide sequence: TGTGCCAGCAGCTTGACCCCGGCCAACGTCCTGACTTTC. It yields the protein CASSLTPANVLTF.

The V gene is TRBV10-3, the J gene TRBJ2-5; D is unresolved. Trimming left V 8 bases short and J 5 bases short, with 6 bases between. CDR3 length equals 10 residues. Germline V gene data show CDR1 as ENHRY and CDR2 as SYGVKD. The CDR3 DNA sequence: TGTGCCATCGTCCTCGAGACCCAGTACTTC. Encoded protein: CAIVLETQYF.

This chain joins TRBV7-3 and TRBJ2-1, with TRBD2 matching 7 bases. This CDR3 has 13 residues. The V and J ends lost 5 bases and 5 bases, in that order; junction bases with no gene match: 3. The V gene's germline CDR1 is SGHTA and CDR2 FQGTGA. In nucleotides, the CDR3 is TGTGCCAGCAGCGGGGGAGGGAACAATGAGCAGTTCTTC. Encoded protein: CASSGGGNNEQFF.

The V call is TRBV7-2, the J call TRBJ2-1, with D tentatively TRBD1 or TRBD2 (5 bases each). The CDR3 is 13 residues long. Germline V gene sequence: CDR1 SGHTA, CDR2 FQGNSA. V dropped 5 bases and J dropped 7 bases, with 12 bases sitting between them. The CDR3 nucleotides are TGTGCCAGCAGCCGGGACCGCGTTAATGAGCAGTTCTTC. Its translation is CASSRDRVNEQFF.

The rearrangement joins TRBV2 to TRBJ1-5, with a possible D match to TRBD1 (5 bases). This CDR3 comprises 13 residues. V was pared by 3 bases and J by 4 bases, with 7 bases between. The V gene's germline CDR1 is SNHLY and CDR2 FYNNEI. Here the CDR3 DNA reads TGTGCCAGCAGTGACAGGGAGAATCAGCCCCAGCATTTT. It is translated as CASSDRENQPQHF.

This clone was counted a single time. This rearrangement joins TRBV30 to TRBJ1-3, with no clear D. The V gene's germline CDR1 is GTSNPN and CDR2 SVGIG (reference sequence). V lost 5 bases to trimming and J lost 5 bases, with 4 bases between them. This CDR3 spans 10 amino acids. CDR3 in DNA: TGTGCCTGGTTGAGAAACACCATATATTTT. This sequence encodes CAWLRNTIYF.

As for this clone: The junction and the germline gene differ at one end; a read error may be behind it. The chain is built from TRBV5-8 and TRBJ1-5; possible D gene TRBD1, 5 bases. The CDR3 sequence is 17 residues long. The germline V gene encodes CDR1 SGHTS and CDR2 YDEGEE. CDR3 residues: CASSLELTGFGNQPQHF. DNA of the CDR3: TGTGCCAGCAGCTTGGAGTTAACAGGTTTTGGCAACCAGCCCCAGCATTTT.

The V and J genes are TRBV5-4 and TRBJ1-2; TRBD1 aligns across 10 bases. Unmatched junction bases numbered 7, after V lost 4 bases and J lost 7 bases. This CDR3 has 14 residues. Germline V gene sequence: CDR1 SGHNT, CDR2 YYREEE (reference sequence). The CDR3 DNA reads TGTGCCAGCAGCCAAGACAGGGGGCTGGGTGGCTACACCTTC. Its translation: CASSQDRGLGGYTF.

V and J are TRBV10-3 and TRBJ1-6; TRBD1 aligns across 9 bases. Trimming took 5 bases from V and 10 from J; bases not matched to a gene: 9. CDR1 is ENHRY, CDR2 SYGVKD, per germline. This CDR3 has 15 residues. The DNA for the CDR3 is TGTGCCATCAGTACCGGGACAGGGAGGGGATCACCCCTCCACTTT. Its protein is CAISTGTGRGSPLHF.

This clone came up once. V usage is TRBV27 and J usage is TRBJ2-6; D not certain. This CDR3 has 13 amino acids. V was cut by 8 bases and J by 2 bases, with 7 bases left in between. Germline V lookup: CDR1 MNHEY, CDR2 SMNVEV (reference sequence). The CDR3 reads CASLWPGANVLTF. The CDR3 DNA sequence: TGTGCCAGCCTGTGGCCTGGGGCCAACGTCCTGACTTTC. Complete variable domain (other parts from reference TRBV27 and TRBJ2-6): EAQVTQNPRYLITVTGKKLTVTCSQNMNHEYMSWYRQDPGLGLRQIYYSMNVEVTDKGDVPEGYKVSRKEKRNFPLILESPSPNQTSLYFCASLWPGANVLTFGAGSRLTVL.

This chain joins TRBV19 and TRBJ2-1, with TRBD2 as a possible D gene (6 bases). V was pared by 0 bases and J by 6 bases, with 18 bases between. The CDR3 spans 17 residues. Germline lookup yields CDR1 LNHDA and CDR2 SQIVND (reference sequence). The CDR3 DNA reads TGTGCCAGTAGTATAGATTCCTCGGATCCCGGGGGCAATGAGCAGTTCTTC. Encoded protein: CASSIDSSDPGGNEQFF.

The CDR3 here is CASSQSRGGAYNSPLHF. In nucleotides, the CDR3 is TGTGCCAGCAGCCAATCCCGGGGGGGAGCCTATAATTCACCCCTCCACTTT. V and J are TRBV3-1 (or the pseudogene TRBV3-2) and TRBJ1-6; TRBD1 is a possible D gene (5 bases). The CDR3 has 17 residues. V was shortened by 2 bases and J by 2 bases, with 13 bases between the two germline ends. CDR1 LGHDT and CDR2 YNNKEL come from the germline V gene (reference sequence).